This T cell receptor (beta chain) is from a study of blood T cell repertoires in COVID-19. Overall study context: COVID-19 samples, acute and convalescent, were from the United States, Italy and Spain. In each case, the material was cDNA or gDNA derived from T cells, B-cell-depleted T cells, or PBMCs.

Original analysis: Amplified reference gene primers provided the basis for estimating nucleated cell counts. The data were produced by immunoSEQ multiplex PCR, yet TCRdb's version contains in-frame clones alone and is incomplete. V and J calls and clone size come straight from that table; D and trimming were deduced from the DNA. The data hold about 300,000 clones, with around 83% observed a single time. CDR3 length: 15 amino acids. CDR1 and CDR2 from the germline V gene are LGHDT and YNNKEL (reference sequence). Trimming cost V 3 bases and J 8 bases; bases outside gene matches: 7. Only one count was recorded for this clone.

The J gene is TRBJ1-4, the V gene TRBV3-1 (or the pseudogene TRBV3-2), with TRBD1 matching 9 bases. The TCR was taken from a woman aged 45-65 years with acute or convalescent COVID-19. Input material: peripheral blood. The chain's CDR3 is CASSHTGQGAEKLFF. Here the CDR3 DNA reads TGTGCCAGCAGCCATACGGGACAGGGTGCAGAAAAACTGTTTTTT.